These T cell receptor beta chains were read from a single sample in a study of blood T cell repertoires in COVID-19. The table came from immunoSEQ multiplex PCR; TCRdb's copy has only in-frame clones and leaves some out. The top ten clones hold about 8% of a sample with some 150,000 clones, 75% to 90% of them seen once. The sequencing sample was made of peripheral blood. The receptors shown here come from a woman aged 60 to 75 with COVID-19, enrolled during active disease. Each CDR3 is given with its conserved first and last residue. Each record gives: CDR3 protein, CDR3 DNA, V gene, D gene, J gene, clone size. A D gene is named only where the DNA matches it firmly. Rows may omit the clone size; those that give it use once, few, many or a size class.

CDR3 protein: CASSQVLVSDTQYF; CDR3 DNA: TGTGCCAGCAGCCAAGTTCTAGTGTCAGATACGCAGTATTTT; V gene: TRBV3-1/TRBV3-2; D gene: .; J gene: TRBJ2-3; clone size: .
CDR3 protein: CASSRYGDTRAFF; CDR3 DNA: TGCGCCAGCAGCCGATACGGCGACACCCGAGCTTTCTTT; V gene: TRBV5-1; D gene: .; J gene: TRBJ1-1; clone size: .
CDR3 protein: CASSLSLLNEQFF; CDR3 DNA: TGTGCCAGCAGTTTATCCCTCCTCAATGAGCAGTTCTTC; V gene: TRBV27; D gene: .; J gene: TRBJ2-1; clone size: .
CDR3 protein: CASSRTSGGPDTQYF; CDR3 DNA: TGCGCCAGCAGCCGGACTAGCGGGGGGCCAGATACGCAGTATTTT; V gene: TRBV4-3; D gene: TRBD2; J gene: TRBJ2-3; clone size: .
CDR3 protein: CASSQGLPGVALEVNEQFF; CDR3 DNA: TGTGCCAGCAGCCAAGGGCTTCCAGGGGTGGCCCTTGAAGTGAATGAGCAGTTCTTC; V gene: TRBV4-2; D gene: .; J gene: TRBJ2-1; clone size: .
CDR3 protein: CASSSGNNNYGYTF; CDR3 DNA: TGTGCCAGCAGCTCGGGAAACAATAACTATGGCTACACCTTC; V gene: TRBV7-9; D gene: .; J gene: TRBJ1-2; clone size: .
CDR3 protein: CASSLGTEKGQPQHF; CDR3 DNA: TGTGCCAGCAGTTTAGGGACAGAGAAGGGTCAGCCCCAGCATTTT; V gene: TRBV27; D gene: TRBD1; J gene: TRBJ1-5; clone size: .
CDR3 protein: CASSSYRGQSYEQYF; CDR3 DNA: TGTGCCAGCAGCTCATACAGGGGGCAATCCTACGAGCAGTACTTC; V gene: TRBV13; D gene: TRBD1; J gene: TRBJ2-7; clone size: .
CDR3 protein: CASSSRLAGGEQYF; CDR3 DNA: TGTGCCAGCAGCTCCCGACTAGCGGGGGGCGAGCAGTACTTC; V gene: TRBV7-2; D gene: TRBD2; J gene: TRBJ2-7; clone size: .
CDR3 protein: CASSQDTGTLHF; CDR3 DNA: TGCGCCAGCAGCCAAGATACAGGGACCTTGCATTTT; V gene: TRBV4-3; D gene: .; J gene: TRBJ1-5; clone size: few
CDR3 protein: CASSYPLKDRGSYNEQFF; CDR3 DNA: TGTGCCAGCAGTTACCCCCTTAAGGACAGGGGCTCCTACAATGAGCAGTTCTTC; V gene: TRBV6-2/TRBV6-3; D gene: TRBD1; J gene: TRBJ2-1; clone size: .
CDR3 protein: CASRRGRETQYF; CDR3 DNA: TGTGCCAGCAGGAGAGGAAGGGAGACCCAGTACTTC; V gene: TRBV6-5; D gene: .; J gene: TRBJ2-5; clone size: .
CDR3 protein: CASSLGLAVDSYNEQFF; CDR3 DNA: TGTGCCAGCAGCCTAGGACTAGCTGTGGACTCCTACAATGAGCAGTTCTTC; V gene: TRBV3-1/TRBV3-2; D gene: TRBD2; J gene: TRBJ2-1; clone size: .
CDR3 protein: CASSPDRGNGYTF; CDR3 DNA: TGTGCCAGCAGCCCGGACAGGGGGAATGGCTACACCTTC; V gene: TRBV11-1; D gene: TRBD1; J gene: TRBJ1-2; clone size: .
CDR3 protein: CAWSAGPGRLGGYTF; CDR3 DNA: TGTGCCTGGAGTGCTGGGCCAGGACGACTAGGTGGCTACACCTTC; V gene: TRBV30; D gene: .; J gene: TRBJ1-2; clone size: .
CDR3 protein: CASSQSTIYRDRGGWMGQPQHF; CDR3 DNA: TGCGCCAGCAGCCAGTCGACCATATACCGGGACAGGGGAGGATGGATGGGGCAGCCCCAGCATTTT; V gene: TRBV5-1; D gene: TRBD1; J gene: TRBJ1-5; clone size: .
CDR3 protein: CASLRWPGQEETQYF; CDR3 DNA: TGTGCCAGCCTTCGGTGGCCGGGACAAGAAGAGACCCAGTACTTC; V gene: TRBV3-1/TRBV3-2; D gene: .; J gene: TRBJ2-5; clone size: few
CDR3 protein: CASTSWGGYNSPLHF; CDR3 DNA: TGTGCCAGTACCTCCTGGGGGGGCTATAATTCACCCCTCCACTTT; V gene: TRBV19; D gene: .; J gene: TRBJ1-6; clone size: once
CDR3 protein: CASSMADREGETQYF; CDR3 DNA: TGTGCCAGTAGTATGGCGGACAGGGAGGGAGAGACCCAGTACTTC; V gene: TRBV19; D gene: .; J gene: TRBJ2-5; clone size: .